This TCR beta chain was identified during a study of blood T cells in healthy people across ages. The use of a sample-barcoded 5' primer and a J-beta primer mix characterized a second PCR of 7 to 11 cycles. TCRdb itself ran the 5' RACE reads through MiXCR, one entry per CDR3 protein. This table holds almost 1 million distinct CDR3 sequences, approximately 50% found once. The V gene's germline CDR1 is SGHVS and CDR2 FQNEAQ. The CDR3 spans 13 residues. As concerns this clonotype: One end of the junction fails to match germline, which may point to a read error.

The TCR sequence derives from a woman in her sixties or seventies in good health. This chain connects TRBV7-8 to TRBJ2-5, with 7 bases aligning to TRBD1. Sequencing input: blood. CDR3 sequence: CASSDRVSETRYF. In DNA form, the CDR3 reads TGTGCCAGCAGCGACAGGGTGTCGGAGACCCGGTACTTC.